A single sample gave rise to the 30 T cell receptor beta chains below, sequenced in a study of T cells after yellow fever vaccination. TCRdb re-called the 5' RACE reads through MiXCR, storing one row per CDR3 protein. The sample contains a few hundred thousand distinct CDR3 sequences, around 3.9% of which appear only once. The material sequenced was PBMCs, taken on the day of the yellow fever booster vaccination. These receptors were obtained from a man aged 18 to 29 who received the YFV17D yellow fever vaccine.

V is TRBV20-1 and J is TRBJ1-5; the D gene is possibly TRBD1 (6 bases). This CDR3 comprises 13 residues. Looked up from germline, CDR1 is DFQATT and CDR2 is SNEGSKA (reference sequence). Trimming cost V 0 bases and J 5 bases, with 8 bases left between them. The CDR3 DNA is TGCAGTGCTAGAGAATCAGGGGATCAGCCCCAGCATTTT. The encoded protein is CSARESGDQPQHF.

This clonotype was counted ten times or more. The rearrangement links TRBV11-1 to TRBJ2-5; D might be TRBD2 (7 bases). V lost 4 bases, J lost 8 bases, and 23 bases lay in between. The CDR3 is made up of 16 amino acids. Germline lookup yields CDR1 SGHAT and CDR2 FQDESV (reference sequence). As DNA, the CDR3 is TGTGCCAGCAGCTCCCGGGGGGCATTCGTCCAAGGAACCCAGTACTTC. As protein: CASSSRGAFVQGTQYF.

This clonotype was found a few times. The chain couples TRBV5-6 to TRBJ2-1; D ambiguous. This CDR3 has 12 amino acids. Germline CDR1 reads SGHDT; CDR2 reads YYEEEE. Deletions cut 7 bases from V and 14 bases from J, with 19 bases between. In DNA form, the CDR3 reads TGTGCCAGCGGCCGGGCCGTTGGGTGGAAGTTCTTC. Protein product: CASGRAVGWKFF.

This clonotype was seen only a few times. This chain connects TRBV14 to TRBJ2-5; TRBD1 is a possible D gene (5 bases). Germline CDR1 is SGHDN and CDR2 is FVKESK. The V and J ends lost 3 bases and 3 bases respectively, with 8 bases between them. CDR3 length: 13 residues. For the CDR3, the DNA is TGTGCCAGCAGCCAGACAGTTAAAGAGACCCAGTACTTC. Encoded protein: CASSQTVKETQYF. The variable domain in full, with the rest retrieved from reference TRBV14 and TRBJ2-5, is EAGVTQFPSHSVIEKGQTVTLRCDPISGHDNLYWYRRVMGKEIKFLLHFVKESKQDESGMPNNRFLAERTGGTYSTLKVQPAELEDSGVYFCASSQTVKETQYFGPGTRLLVL.

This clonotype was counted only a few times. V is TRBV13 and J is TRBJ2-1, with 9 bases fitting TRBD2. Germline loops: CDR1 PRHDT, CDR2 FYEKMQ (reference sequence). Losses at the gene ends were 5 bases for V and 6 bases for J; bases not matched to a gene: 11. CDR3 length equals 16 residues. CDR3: CASSPSGAGGGNEQFF. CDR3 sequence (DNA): TGTGCCAGCAGCCCGTCCGGCGCGGGGGGGGGCAATGAGCAGTTCTTC.

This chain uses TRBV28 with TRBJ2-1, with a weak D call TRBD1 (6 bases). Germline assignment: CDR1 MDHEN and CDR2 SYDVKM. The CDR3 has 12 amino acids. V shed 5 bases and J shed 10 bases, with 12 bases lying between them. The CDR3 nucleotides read TGTGCCAGCAGTCCGCCAGGGGAGGAGCAGTTCTTC. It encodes CASSPPGEEQFF.

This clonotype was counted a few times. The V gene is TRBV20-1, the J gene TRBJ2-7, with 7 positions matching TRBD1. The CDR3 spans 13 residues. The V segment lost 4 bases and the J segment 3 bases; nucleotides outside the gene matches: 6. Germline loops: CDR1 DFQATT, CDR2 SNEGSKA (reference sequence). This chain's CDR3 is CSAKRGPVYEQYF. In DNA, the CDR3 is TGCAGTGCTAAAAGGGGGCCTGTCTACGAGCAGTACTTC.

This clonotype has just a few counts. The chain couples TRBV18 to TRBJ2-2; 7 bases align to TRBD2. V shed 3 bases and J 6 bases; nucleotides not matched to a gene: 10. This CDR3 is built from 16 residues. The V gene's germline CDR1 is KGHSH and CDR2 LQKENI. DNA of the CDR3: TGTGCCAGCTCACCCTCGGCCGGACTAGTCGCCGGGGAGCTGTTTTTT. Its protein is CASSPSAGLVAGELFF.

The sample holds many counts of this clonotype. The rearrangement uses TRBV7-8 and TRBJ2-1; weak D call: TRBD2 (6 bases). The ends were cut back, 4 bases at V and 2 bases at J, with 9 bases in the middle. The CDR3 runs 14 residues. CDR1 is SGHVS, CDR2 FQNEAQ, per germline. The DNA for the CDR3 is TGTGCCAGCAGCTACGGGGGAGCCTACAATGAGCAGTTCTTC. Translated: CASSYGGAYNEQFF.

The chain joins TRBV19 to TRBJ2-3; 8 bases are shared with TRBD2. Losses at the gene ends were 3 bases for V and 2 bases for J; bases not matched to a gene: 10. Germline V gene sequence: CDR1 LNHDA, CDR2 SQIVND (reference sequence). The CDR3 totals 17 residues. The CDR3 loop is CASSIGRGGGPTDTQYF. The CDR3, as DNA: TGTGCCAGTAGTATCGGTCGAGGCGGGGGGCCCACAGATACGCAGTATTTT.

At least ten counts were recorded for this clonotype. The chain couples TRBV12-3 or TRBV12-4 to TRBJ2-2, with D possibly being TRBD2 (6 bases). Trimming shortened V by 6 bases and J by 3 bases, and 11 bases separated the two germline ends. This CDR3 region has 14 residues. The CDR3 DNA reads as TGTGCCAGCAGCCGTAGCGGATACACCGGGGAGCTGTTTTTT. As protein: CASSRSGYTGELFF.

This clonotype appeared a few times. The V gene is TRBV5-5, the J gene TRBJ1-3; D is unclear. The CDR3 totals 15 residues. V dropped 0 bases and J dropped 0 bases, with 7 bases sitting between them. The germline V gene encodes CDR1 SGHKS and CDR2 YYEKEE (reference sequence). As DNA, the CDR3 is TGTGCCAGCAGCTTGGCGGCCCTCTCTGGAAACACCATATATTTT. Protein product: CASSLAALSGNTIYF.

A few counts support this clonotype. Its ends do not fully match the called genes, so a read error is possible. The CDR3 DNA reads TGCACCAGCAGCTTGGTGTCGACTAGCGGGGGAAACCAAGAGACCCAGTACTTC. Residues: CTSSLVSTSGGNQETQYF. This chain uses TRBV5-1 with TRBJ2-5; the match to TRBD2 covers 12 bases. CDR1 and CDR2 from the germline V gene are SGHRS and YFSETQ. The CDR3 has 18 amino acids. The full variable domain, with the rest looked up from reference TRBV5-1 and TRBJ2-5, is KAGVTQTPRYLIKTRGQQVTLSCSPISGHRSVSWYQQTPGQGLQFLFEYFSETQRNKGNFPGRFSGRQFSNSRSEMNVSTLELGDSALYLCTSSLVSTSGGNQETQYFGPGTRLLVL.

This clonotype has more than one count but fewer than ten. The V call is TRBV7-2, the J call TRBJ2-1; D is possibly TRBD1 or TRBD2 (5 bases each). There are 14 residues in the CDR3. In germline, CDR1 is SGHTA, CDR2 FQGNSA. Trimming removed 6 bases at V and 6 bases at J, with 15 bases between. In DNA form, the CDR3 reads TGTGCCAGCAGGCGTCCCGGGGCATCCAATGAGCAGTTCTTC. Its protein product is CASRRPGASNEQFF.

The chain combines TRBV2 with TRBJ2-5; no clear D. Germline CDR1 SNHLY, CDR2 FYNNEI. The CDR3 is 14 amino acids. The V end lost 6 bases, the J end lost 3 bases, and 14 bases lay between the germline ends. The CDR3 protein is CASSKQSGKETQYF. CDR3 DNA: TGTGCCAGCAGCAAGCAATCCGGCAAAGAGACCCAGTACTTC.

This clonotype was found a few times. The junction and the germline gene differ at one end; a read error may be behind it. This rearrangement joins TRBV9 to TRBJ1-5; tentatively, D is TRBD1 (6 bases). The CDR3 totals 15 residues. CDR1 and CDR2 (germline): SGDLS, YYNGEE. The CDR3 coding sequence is TGTGCCAGCAGCGTCGGAGAGGGGGAGGATCAGCCCCAGCCTTTT. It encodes CASSVGEGEDQPQPF.

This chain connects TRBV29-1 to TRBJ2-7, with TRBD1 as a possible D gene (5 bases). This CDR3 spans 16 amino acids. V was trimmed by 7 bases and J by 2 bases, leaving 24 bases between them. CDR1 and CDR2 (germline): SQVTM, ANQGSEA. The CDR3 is CSAVTTPKGQAYEQYF. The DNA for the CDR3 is TGCAGCGCGGTCACTACTCCCAAGGGGCAAGCCTACGAGCAGTACTTC.

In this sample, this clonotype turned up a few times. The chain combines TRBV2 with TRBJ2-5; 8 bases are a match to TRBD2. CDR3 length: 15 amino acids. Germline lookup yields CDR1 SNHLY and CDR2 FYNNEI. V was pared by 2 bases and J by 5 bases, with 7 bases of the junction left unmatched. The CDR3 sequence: CASSERRGGGETQYF. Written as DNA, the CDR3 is TGTGCCAGCAGTGAACGACGGGGGGGCGGGGAGACCCAGTACTTC. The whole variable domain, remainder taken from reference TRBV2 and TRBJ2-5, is EPEVTQTPSHQVTQMGQEVILRCVPISNHLYFYWYRQILGQKVEFLVSFYNNEISEKSEIFDDQFSVERPDGSNFTLKIRSTKLEDSAMYFCASSERRGGGETQYFGPGTRLLVL.

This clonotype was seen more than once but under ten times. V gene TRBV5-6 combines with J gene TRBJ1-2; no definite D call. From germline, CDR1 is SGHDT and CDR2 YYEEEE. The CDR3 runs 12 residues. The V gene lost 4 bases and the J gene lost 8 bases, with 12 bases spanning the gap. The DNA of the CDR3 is TGTGCCAGCAGCGCAAACGATTTCGGCTACACCTTC. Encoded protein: CASSANDFGYTF.

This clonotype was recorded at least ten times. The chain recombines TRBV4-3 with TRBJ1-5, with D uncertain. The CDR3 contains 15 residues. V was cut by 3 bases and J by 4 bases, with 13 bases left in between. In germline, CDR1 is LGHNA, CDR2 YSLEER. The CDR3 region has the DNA TGCGCCAGCAGCCAGGGTAACAGTAATAATCAGCCCCAGCATTTT. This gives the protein CASSQGNSNNQPQHF.

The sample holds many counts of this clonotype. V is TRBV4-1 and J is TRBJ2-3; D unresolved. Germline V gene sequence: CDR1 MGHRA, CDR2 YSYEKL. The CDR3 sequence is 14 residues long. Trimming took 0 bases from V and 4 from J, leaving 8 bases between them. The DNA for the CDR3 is TGCGCCAGCAGCCAAGATCCCCCCGCAGATACGCAGTATTTT. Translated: CASSQDPPADTQYF.

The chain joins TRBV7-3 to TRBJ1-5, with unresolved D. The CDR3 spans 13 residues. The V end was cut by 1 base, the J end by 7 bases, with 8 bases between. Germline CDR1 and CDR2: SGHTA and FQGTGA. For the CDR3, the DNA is TGTGCCAGCAGCTTAAACTTGGGACAGCCCCAGCATTTT. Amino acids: CASSLNLGQPQHF.

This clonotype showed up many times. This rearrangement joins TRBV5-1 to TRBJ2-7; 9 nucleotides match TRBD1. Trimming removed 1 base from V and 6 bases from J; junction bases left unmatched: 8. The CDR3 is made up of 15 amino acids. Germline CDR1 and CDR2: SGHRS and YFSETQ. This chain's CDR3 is CASSLRDREVGEQYF. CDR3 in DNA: TGCGCCAGCAGCTTGCGGGACAGGGAGGTCGGCGAGCAGTACTTC. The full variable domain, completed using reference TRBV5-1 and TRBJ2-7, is KAGVTQTPRYLIKTRGQQVTLSCSPISGHRSVSWYQQTPGQGLQFLFEYFSETQRNKGNFPGRFSGRQFSNSRSEMNVSTLELGDSALYLCASSLRDREVGEQYFGPGTRLTVT.

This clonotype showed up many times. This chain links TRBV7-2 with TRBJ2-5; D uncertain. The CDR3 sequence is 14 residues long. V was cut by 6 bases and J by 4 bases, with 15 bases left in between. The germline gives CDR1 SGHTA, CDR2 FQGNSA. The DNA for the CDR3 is TGTGCCAGCAGTCTCACCCTCCTGACAGAGACCCAGTACTTC. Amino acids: CASSLTLLTETQYF.

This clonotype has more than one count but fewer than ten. CDR3 loop: CASSFTTANTGELFF. The CDR3 bases are TGTGCCAGCAGCTTCACGACAGCGAACACCGGGGAGCTGTTTTTT. The chain uses TRBV7-8 and TRBJ2-2, with D perhaps matching TRBD1 (5 bases). The V and J ends lost 3 bases and 0 bases respectively, with 8 bases between them. The germline gives CDR1 SGHVS, CDR2 FQNEAQ. The CDR3 has 15 residues. The full variable domain, rest sourced from reference TRBV7-8 and TRBJ2-2, is GAGVSQSPRYKVAKRGQDVALRCDPISGHVSLFWYQQALGQGPEFLTYFQNEAQLDKSGLPSDRFFAERPEGSVSTLKIQRTQQEDSAVYLCASSFTTANTGELFFGEGSRLTVL.

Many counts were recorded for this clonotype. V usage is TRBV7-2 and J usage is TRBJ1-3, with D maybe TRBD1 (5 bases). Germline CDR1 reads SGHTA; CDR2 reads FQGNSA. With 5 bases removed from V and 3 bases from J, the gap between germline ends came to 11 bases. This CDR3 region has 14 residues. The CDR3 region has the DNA TGTGCCAGCAGCCAACAGGCCAATGGAAACACCATATATTTT. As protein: CASSQQANGNTIYF.

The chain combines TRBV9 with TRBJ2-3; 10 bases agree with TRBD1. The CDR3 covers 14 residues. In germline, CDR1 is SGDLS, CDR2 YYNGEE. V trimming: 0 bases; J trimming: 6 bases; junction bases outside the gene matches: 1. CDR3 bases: TGTGCCAGCAGCGTAGGGACAGGGGGGGATACGCAGTATTTT. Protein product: CASSVGTGGDTQYF.

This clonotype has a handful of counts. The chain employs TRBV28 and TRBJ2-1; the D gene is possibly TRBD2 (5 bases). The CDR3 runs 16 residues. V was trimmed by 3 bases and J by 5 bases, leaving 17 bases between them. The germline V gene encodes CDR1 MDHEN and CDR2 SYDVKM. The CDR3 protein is CASSFIRGLENNEQFF. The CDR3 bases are TGTGCCAGCAGTTTTATTCGGGGTCTAGAAAACAATGAGCAGTTCTTC.

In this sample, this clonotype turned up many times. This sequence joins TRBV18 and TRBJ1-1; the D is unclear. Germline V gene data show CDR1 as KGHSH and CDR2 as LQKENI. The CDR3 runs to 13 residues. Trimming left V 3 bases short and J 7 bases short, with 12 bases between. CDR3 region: CASSPSGVGEAFF. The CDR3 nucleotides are TGTGCCAGCTCACCTTCGGGAGTGGGTGAAGCTTTCTTT.

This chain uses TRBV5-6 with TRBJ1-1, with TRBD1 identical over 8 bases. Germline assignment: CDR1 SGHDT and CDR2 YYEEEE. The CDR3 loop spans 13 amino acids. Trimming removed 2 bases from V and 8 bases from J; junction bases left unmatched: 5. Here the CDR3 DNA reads TGTGCCAGCAGCTTCCTTCGGACAGGGGAAGCTTTCTTT. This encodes CASSFLRTGEAFF.